This entry features one TCR beta chain sequence. The source of the sample is a study of blood T cell repertoires in COVID-19. Across the whole study: Some COVID-19 samples were acute and others convalescent; all came from the United States, Italy and Spain. Sources were T cells, B-cell-depleted T cells, or PBMCs; the material itself was cDNA or gDNA.

Original processing notes: Amplified reference gene primers provided the basis for estimating nucleated cell counts. Profiled with immunoSEQ multiplex PCR; TCRdb holds only in-frame clones, not every one. That table supplies the V and J calls and clone size; D and trimming were determined from the DNA. The sample holds about 75,000 clones; 75% to 85% are singletons and the top ten take roughly 5%. Between the trimmed V and J ends, which lost 5 bases and 1 base, there was a span of 15 bases. Germline V CDR1 and CDR2: SGHAT, FQNNGV. The CDR3 runs 16 residues. The clonotype originates from a woman of 80 years or more with active or convalescent COVID-19. The source material was peripheral blood. This chain uses TRBV11-2 with TRBJ2-1, with TRBD2 as a possible D gene (6 bases). The chain's CDR3 is CASSTHSGLSYNEQFF. The CDR3, as DNA: TGTGCCAGCAGCACCCATAGCGGATTGTCCTACAATGAGCAGTTCTTC.